The 5 T cell receptor beta chains given below trace back to one sample, sequenced in a study of blood T cell repertoires in COVID-19. TCRdb's table, derived via immunoSEQ multiplex PCR, lists solely in-frame clones and lacks some. The sample carries approximately 78,000 clones, more than 85% recorded once. Source material: peripheral blood. The receptors stem from a man in his fifties with COVID-19, enrolled during active disease.

This chain uses TRBV5-1 with TRBJ2-2; D is unclear. V shed 0 bases and J shed 3 bases, with 9 bases lying between them. CDR1 and CDR2 from the germline V gene are SGHRS and YFSETQ. The CDR3 sequence is 15 residues long. The DNA for the CDR3 is TGCGCCAGCAGCTTGGCACAGACCCACACCGGGGAGCTGTTTTTT. This codes for CASSLAQTHTGELFF.

The chain uses TRBV2 and TRBJ2-3, with TRBD2 matching over 9 bases. CDR3 length: 15 amino acids. Germline CDR1 reads SNHLY; CDR2 reads FYNNEI. With 5 bases clipped from V and 9 bases from J, the junction kept 12 bases outside the gene matches. CDR3 DNA sequence: TGTGCCAGCAGTAATCTAGCGGGGTCCGTTGGAACGCAGTATTTT. Translation gives CASSNLAGSVGTQYF.

In its sample, this clone was seen once. The rearrangement uses TRBV9 and TRBJ2-5; TRBD1 matches at 11 bases. Trimming cost V 3 bases and J 7 bases; bases outside gene matches: 5. CDR3 length: 14 residues. CDR1 is SGDLS, CDR2 YYNGEE, per germline. CDR3 region: CASSAAGTGGTQYF. DNA of the CDR3: TGTGCCAGCAGCGCCGCAGGGACAGGGGGGACCCAGTACTTC.

This chain uses TRBV7-9 with TRBJ1-2, with 10 bases aligning to TRBD1. The V and J ends lost 6 bases and 6 bases, in that order; junction bases with no gene match: 10. CDR1 is SEHNR and CDR2 is FQNEAQ in the germline V gene (reference sequence). The CDR3 has 15 residues. The CDR3 region is CASSYTGTGEDGYTF. For the CDR3, the DNA is TGTGCCAGCAGTTATACCGGGACAGGGGAGGATGGCTACACCTTC.

J is TRBJ2-3 and V is TRBV7-2; D uncertain. Per germline, CDR1 SGHTA and CDR2 FQGNSA. This CDR3 is 15 amino acids long. V lost 2 bases and J 1 base, leaving 10 bases between the germline ends. The CDR3 spells CASSLFDQGTDTQYF. The CDR3 DNA is TGTGCCAGCAGCTTATTCGACCAGGGCACAGATACGCAGTATTTT.